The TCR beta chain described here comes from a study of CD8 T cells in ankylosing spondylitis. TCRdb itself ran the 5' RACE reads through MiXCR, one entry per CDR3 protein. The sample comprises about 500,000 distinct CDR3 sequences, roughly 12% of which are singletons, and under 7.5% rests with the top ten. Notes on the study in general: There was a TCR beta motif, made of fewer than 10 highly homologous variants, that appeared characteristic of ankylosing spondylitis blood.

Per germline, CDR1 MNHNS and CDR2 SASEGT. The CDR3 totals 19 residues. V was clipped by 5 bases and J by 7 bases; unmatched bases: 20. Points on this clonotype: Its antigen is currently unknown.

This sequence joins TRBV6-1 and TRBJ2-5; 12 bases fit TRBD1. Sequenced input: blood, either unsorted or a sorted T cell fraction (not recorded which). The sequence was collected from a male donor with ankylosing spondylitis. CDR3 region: CASSPTGTGGASRRGTQYF. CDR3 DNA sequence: TGTGCCAGCAGTCCTACCGGGACAGGGGGCGCTTCCCGGCGGGGGACCCAGTACTTC.